The source of this TCR beta chain is a study of early T cells in non-severe SARS-CoV-2 infection. Study results and caveats: A preference for anti-spike CD8 responses marked VDJdb matching, which missed private and CD4 specificities.

Unique molecular identifiers were attached to individual cDNA molecules. Each CDR3 protein gets one entry after TCRdb re-called the 5' RACE reads with MiXCR. The data contain around 66,000 distinct CDR3 sequences, roughly 13% of them singletons. To note about this clonotype: Antigen unknown.

This CDR3 is built from 13 residues. Germline V gene data show CDR1 as WSHSY and CDR2 as SAAADI. Trimming pared 8 bases from V and 5 bases from J, leaving 15 bases between. Sequenced material: whole blood. V usage is TRBV10-2 and J usage is TRBJ2-5; D is uncertain. The TCR originated in an adult who was a healthcare worker with PCR-confirmed SARS-CoV-2 infection or an uninfected control (not recorded which). Here the CDR3 DNA reads TGCGCCAGCCAGCCAATGGCATTCGAGACCCAGTACTTC. This gives the protein CASQPMAFETQYF.